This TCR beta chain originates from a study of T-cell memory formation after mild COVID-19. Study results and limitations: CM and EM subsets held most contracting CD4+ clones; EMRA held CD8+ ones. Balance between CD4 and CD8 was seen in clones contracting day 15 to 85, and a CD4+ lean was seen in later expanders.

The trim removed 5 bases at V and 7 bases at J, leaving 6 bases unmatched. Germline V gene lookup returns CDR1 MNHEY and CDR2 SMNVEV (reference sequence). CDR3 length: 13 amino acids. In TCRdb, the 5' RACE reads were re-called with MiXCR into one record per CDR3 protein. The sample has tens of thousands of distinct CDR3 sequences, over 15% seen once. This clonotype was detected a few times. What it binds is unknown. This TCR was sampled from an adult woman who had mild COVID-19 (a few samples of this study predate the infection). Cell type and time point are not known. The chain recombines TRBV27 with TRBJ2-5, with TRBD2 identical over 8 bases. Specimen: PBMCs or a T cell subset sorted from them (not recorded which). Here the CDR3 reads CASSLAGGATQYF. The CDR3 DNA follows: TGTGCCAGCAGTCTGGCGGGGGGTGCGACCCAGTACTTC.